This TCR beta chain came from a study of blood T cells in healthy people across ages. Then a second PCR, running roughly 7 to 11 cycles, was carried out with a sample-barcoded 5' primer and a J-beta primer mix. TCRdb itself ran the 5' RACE reads through MiXCR, one entry per CDR3 protein. Of about 770,000 distinct CDR3 sequences in the sample, 44% were seen once. In the case of this clonotype: The antigen is not known.

The CDR3 loop spans 14 amino acids. Germline CDR1 reads SNHLY; CDR2 reads FYNNEI. The V end was cut by 4 bases, the J end by 5 bases, with 15 bases between. Study-level results: Long-lived donors exceeded aged donors in naive CD4+ cells and diversity.

The chain couples TRBV2 to TRBJ2-7, with D possibly being TRBD2 (5 bases). Source material: blood. The source of this sequence is a man in his sixties in good health. This CDR3 is CASSVLGRENEQYF. The CDR3 DNA is TGTGCCAGCAGTGTTCTCGGAAGGGAGAACGAGCAGTACTTC.